A single TCR beta chain is shown here with its context. Its antigen is not known. The data were taken from a study of Graves' ophthalmopathy and Graves' hyperthyroidism. Certain patients, namely those with other autoimmune diseases, uncontrolled infections, pregnancy or lactation, were excluded. The PBMCs had their origin in around 10 ml of fresh peripheral blood. The germline CDR1 and CDR2 sequences are SQVTM and ANQGSEA. V lost 7 bases, J lost 2 bases, and 8 bases stayed unmatched. The CDR3 totals 14 residues. Amplification targeted the TCR beta CDR3 regions, with RNA transcripts as the source material. Scientists carried out first-round RT-PCR using HTBI primers and then a second-round multiplex PCR. TCRdb re-analysed the multiplex PCR reads in MiXCR, keeping a single row per CDR3 protein. The data hold 350,000 to 450,000 distinct CDR3 sequences, with around 18% observed a single time. The study, taken as a whole, reports: Among thyroid clonotypes expanded above 0.001 frequency, most also appeared in blood.

The origin of this receptor is a woman under 30 with Graves' ophthalmopathy. This chain connects TRBV29-1 to TRBJ2-7; 10 positions match TRBD1. Sample: peripheral blood. The CDR3 protein is CSGGGQGLAYEQYF. For the CDR3, the DNA is TGCAGCGGTGGGGGACAGGGGTTGGCCTACGAGCAGTACTTC.